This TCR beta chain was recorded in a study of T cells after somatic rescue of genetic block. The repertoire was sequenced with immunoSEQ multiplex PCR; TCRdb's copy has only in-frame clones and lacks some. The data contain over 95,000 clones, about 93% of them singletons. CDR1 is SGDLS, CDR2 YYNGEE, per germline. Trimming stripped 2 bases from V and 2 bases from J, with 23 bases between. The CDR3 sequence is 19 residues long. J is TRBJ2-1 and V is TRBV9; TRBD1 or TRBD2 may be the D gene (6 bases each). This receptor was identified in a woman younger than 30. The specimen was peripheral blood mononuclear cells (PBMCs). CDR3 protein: CASSVVVQGGLSPYNEQFF. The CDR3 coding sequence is TGTGCCAGCAGCGTTGTTGTACAGGGAGGCCTTTCTCCCTACAATGAGCAGTTCTTC. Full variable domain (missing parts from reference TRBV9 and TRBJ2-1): DSGVTQTPKHLITATGQRVTLRCSPRSGDLSVYWYQQSLDQGLQFLIQYYNGEERAKGNILERFSAQQFPDLHSELNLSSLELGDSALYFCASSVVVQGGLSPYNEQFFGPGTRLTVL.